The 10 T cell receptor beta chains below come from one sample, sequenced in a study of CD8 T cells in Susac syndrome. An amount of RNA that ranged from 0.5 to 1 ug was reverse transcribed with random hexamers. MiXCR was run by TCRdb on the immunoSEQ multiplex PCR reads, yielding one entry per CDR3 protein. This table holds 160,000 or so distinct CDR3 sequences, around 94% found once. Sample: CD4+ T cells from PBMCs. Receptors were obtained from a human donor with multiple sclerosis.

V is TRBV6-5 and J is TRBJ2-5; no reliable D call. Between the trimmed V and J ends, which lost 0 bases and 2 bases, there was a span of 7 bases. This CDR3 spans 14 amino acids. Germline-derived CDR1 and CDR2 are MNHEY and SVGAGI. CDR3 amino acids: CASSYSKSQETQYF. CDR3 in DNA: TGTGCCAGCAGTTACTCGAAATCACAAGAGACCCAGTACTTC.

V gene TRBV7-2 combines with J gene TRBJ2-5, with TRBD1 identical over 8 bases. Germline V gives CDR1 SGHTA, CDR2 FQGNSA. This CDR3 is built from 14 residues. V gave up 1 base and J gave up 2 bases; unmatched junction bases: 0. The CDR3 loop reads CASSLGQGQETQYF. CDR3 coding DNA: TGTGCCAGCAGCTTAGGACAGGGGCAAGAGACCCAGTACTTC.

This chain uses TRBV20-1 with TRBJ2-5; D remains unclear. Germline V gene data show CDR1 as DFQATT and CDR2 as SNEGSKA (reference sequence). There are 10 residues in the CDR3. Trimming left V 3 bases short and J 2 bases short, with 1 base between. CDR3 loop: CSARQETQYF. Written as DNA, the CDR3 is TGCAGTGCTAGGCAAGAGACCCAGTACTTC.

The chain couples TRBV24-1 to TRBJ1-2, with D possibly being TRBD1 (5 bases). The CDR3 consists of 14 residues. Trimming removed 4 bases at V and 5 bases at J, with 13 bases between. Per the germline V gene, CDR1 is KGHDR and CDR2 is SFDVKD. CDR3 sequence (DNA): TGTGCCACCAGTGAGCCGGGACTTTCTTATGGCTACACCTTC. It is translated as CATSEPGLSYGYTF.

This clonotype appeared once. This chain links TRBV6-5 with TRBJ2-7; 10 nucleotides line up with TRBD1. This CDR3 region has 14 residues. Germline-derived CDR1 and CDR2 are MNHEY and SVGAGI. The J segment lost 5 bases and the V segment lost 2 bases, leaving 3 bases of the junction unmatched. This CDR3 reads CASSYDRGRNEQYF. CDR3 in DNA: TGTGCCAGCAGTTACGACAGGGGGCGAAACGAGCAGTACTTC.

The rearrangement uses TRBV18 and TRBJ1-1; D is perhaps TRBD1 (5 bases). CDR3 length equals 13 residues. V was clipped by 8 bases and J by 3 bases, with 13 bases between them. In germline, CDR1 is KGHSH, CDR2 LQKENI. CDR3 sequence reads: CASLQGRHTEAFF. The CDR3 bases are TGTGCCAGCCTCCAGGGAAGGCACACTGAAGCTTTCTTT. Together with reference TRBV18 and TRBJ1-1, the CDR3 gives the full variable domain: NAGVMQNPRHLVRRRGQEARLRCSPMKGHSHVYWYRQLPEEGLKFMVYLQKENIIDESGMPKERFSAEFPKEGPSILRIQQVVRGDSAAYFCASLQGRHTEAFFGQGTRLTVV.

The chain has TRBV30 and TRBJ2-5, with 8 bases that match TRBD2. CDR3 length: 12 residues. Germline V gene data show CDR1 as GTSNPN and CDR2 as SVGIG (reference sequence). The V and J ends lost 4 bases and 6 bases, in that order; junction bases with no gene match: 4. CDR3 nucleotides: TGTGCCTGGACGGGACTAGGAAAGACCCAGTACTTC. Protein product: CAWTGLGKTQYF.

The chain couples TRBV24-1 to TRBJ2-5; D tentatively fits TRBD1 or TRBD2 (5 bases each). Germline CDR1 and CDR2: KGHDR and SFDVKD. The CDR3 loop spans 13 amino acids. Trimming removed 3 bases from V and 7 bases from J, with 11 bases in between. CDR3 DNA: TGTGCCACCAGTGATGGGGACGTTGGGACCCAGTACTTC. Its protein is CATSDGDVGTQYF.

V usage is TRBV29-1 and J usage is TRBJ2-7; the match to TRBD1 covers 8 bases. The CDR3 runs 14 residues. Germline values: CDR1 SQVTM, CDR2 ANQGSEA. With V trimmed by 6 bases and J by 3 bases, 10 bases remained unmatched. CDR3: CSVGTGAGYYEQYF. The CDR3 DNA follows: TGCAGCGTAGGGACAGGCGCGGGTTACTACGAGCAGTACTTC.

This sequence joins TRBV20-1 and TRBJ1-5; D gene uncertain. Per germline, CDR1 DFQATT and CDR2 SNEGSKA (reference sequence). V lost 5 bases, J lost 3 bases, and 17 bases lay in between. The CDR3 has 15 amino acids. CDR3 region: CSAPPRGGSNQPQHF. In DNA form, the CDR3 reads TGCAGTGCTCCCCCCCGGGGAGGGTCCAATCAGCCCCAGCATTTT.